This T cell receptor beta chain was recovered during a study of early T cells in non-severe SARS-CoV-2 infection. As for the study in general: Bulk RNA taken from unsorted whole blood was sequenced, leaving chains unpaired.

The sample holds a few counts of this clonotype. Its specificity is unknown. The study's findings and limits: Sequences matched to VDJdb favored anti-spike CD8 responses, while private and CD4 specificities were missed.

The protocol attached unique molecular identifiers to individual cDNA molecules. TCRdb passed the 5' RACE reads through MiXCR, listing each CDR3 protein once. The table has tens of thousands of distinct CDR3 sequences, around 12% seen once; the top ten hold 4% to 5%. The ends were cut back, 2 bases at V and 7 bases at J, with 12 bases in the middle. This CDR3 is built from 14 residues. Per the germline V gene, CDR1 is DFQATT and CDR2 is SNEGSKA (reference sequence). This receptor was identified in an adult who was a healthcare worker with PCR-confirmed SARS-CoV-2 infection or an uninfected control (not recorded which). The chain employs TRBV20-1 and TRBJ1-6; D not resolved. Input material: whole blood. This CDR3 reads CSARLADLNSPLHF. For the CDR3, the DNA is TGCAGTGCTAGATTGGCAGACCTGAATTCACCCCTCCACTTT.